The clone carrying this T cell receptor beta chain was recorded a few times. This record comes from a study of T cells in Graves' hyperthyroidism and ophthalmopathy. The CDR3 length is 14 residues. The ends were cut back, 6 bases at V and 2 bases at J, with 10 bases in the middle. The investigators amplified TCR beta CDR3 regions from RNA transcripts. The study used the HTBI primer set for a first-round RT-PCR of the TCR CDR3. Each CDR3 protein gets one entry after TCRdb re-called the multiplex PCR reads with MiXCR. Of about 720,000 distinct CDR3 sequences in the sample, roughly a sixth were seen once. Diagnoses were made from clinical symptoms, serum measures (thyroxine and TRAb), thyroid ultrasound and orbital computed tomography.

The sequence was collected from a woman between 50 and 59 years old with Graves' hyperthyroidism that later progressed to Graves' ophthalmopathy. The sequencing input was blood. This rearrangement joins TRBV12-3 or TRBV12-4 to TRBJ2-2, with D unresolved. Written as DNA, the CDR3 is TGTGCCAGCAGCTCCTTAGCCAACACCGGGGAGCTGTTTTTT. This encodes CASSSLANTGELFF.